This T cell receptor beta chain comes out of a study of cytomegalovirus exposure and HLA in healthy donors. Study information: Researchers previously reported finding 100 million or so unique TCR beta sequences from around 200 million T cells.

The CDR3 runs to 17 residues. The germline V gene has CDR1 SGHNT and CDR2 YYREEE (reference sequence). The V gene lost 4 bases and the J gene lost 3 bases, with 19 bases spanning the gap. General study points: Sequences of the TCR beta chain were said to predict the HLA-A and HLA-B alleles of most subjects accurately.

Use of 60 Vbeta and 13 Jbeta primers characterized the PCR. The table came from immunoSEQ multiplex PCR; TCRdb's copy has only in-frame clones and leaves some out. The repertoire has 200,000 to 300,000 clones, 80% to 90% of them found once; the top ten carry about 2%. This clone has a handful of counts. What it recognizes is unknown. This TCR derives from a woman between 40 and 50 years old in good health and CMV-seropositive. What was sequenced was PBMCs. The J gene is TRBJ2-2, the V gene TRBV5-4, with D tentatively TRBD1 (8 bases). CDR3 loop: CASSTGGGQRYTGELFF. CDR3 sequence (DNA): TGTGCCAGCAGCACAGGGGGGGGACAGAGATACACCGGGGAGCTGTTTTTT. Based on the CDR3 plus reference TRBV5-4 and TRBJ2-2, the full variable domain is ETGVTQSPTHLIKTRGQQVTLRCSSQSGHNTVSWYQQALGQGPQFIFQYYREEENGRGNFPPRFSGLQFPNYSSELNVNALELDDSALYLCASSTGGGQRYTGELFFGEGSRLTVL.